The rows below give T cell receptor beta chains drawn from one sample of a study of shared clonotypes between healthy human individuals. Produced via immunoSEQ multiplex PCR; TCRdb's table is partial and in-frame only. Counted here are under 2.5 million clones, roughly 90% occurring once; the ten biggest clones make up approximately 0.39%. The sequencing sample was made of naive CD4+ T cells from PBMCs. These receptors were collected from a man younger than 35 in good health. Some clones in this sample may be carry-over from other donors' samples. Each CDR3 is given with its conserved first and last residue. Fields, in order: CDR3 protein, CDR3 DNA, J gene, V gene, D gene, clone size. A D gene is named only where the DNA matches it firmly. Expanded clones are given a class, and other clones once, few, many or no size at all.

CASSPQAAGYTF TGTGCCAGCTCACCACAGGCGGCTGGCTACACCTTC TRBJ1-2 TRBV18 - few
CASKTSTGQETQYF TGTGCCAGCAAAACCTCGACAGGACAGGAGACCCAGTACTTC TRBJ2-5 TRBV6-6 - -
CSVEIRDGQPQHF TGCAGCGTTGAAATCAGGGACGGTCAGCCCCAGCATTTT TRBJ1-5 TRBV29-1 - -
CSAGPLGGNF TGCAGTGCTGGACCCCTCGGGGGTAATTTT TRBJ1-1 TRBV20-1 - -
CASSLGPYGYTF TGTGCCAGCAGCTTAGGACCCTATGGCTACACCTTC TRBJ1-2 TRBV11-2 - -
CSARGFYEQYF TGCAGTGCTAGGGGGTTCTACGAGCAGTACTTC TRBJ2-7 TRBV20-1 - -
CASSAGLGQETQYF TGTGCCAGCAGTGCGGGACTAGGCCAAGAGACCCAGTACTTC TRBJ2-5 TRBV6-1 TRBD2 -
CASSSVGDTEAFF TGTGCCAGCAGTTCAGTAGGAGACACTGAAGCTTTCTTT TRBJ1-1 TRBV28 - -
CASSYGGGTRADTQYF TGTGCCAGCAGTTACGGAGGGGGCACTCGGGCAGATACGCAGTATTTT TRBJ2-3 TRBV7-6 - -
CASSPDRLAGDTQYF TGTGCCAGCAGCCCGGACAGGCTAGCGGGAGATACGCAGTATTTT TRBJ2-3 TRBV7-3 - -
CASSPPLVAEETQYF TGTGCCAGCAGTCCCCCGTTGGTAGCAGAAGAGACCCAGTACTTC TRBJ2-5 TRBV6-4 - -
CASSIPGGGRTEAFF TGTGCCAGCAGTATTCCAGGGGGCGGGAGAACTGAAGCTTTCTTT TRBJ1-1 TRBV28 TRBD1 -
CASKAGGNEKLFF TGTGCCAGCAAGGCAGGGGGCAACGAAAAACTGTTTTTT TRBJ1-4 TRBV2 TRBD1 -
CASSFYGSYGYTF TGTGCCAGCAGTTTTTACGGTAGCTATGGCTACACCTTC TRBJ1-2 TRBV28 - -
CASRTAGIQNEKLFF TGTGCCAGCAGAACAGCAGGGATCCAGAATGAAAAACTGTTTTTT TRBJ1-4 TRBV6-1 - -
CASSIEGDPYSNQPQHF TGTGCCAGTAGTATAGAAGGCGACCCTTATAGCAATCAGCCCCAGCATTTT TRBJ1-5 TRBV19 - -
CASSLGLAGYYEQFF TGTGCCAGCAGCTTAGGACTAGCGGGATATTATGAGCAGTTCTTC TRBJ2-1 TRBV7-7 TRBD2 -
CASKNTGTGVLEQYF TGTGCCAGCAAAAATACAGGGACAGGGGTACTCGAGCAGTACTTC TRBJ2-7 TRBV6-5 TRBD1 -
CAISEGQGAYNEQFF TGTGCCATCAGTGAGGGACAGGGGGCTTACAATGAGCAGTTCTTC TRBJ2-1 TRBV10-3 TRBD1 -
CASSPSGTAYEQYF TGTGCCAGCTCACCTTCGGGGACAGCCTACGAGCAGTACTTC TRBJ2-7 TRBV18 TRBD1 -
CASSMDSSYEQYF TGTGCCAGTAGTATGGACAGTAGCTACGAGCAGTACTTC TRBJ2-7 TRBV19 - -
CASSILGTSGYNEQFF TGTGCCAGTAGTATTTTGGGGACTAGCGGCTACAATGAGCAGTTCTTC TRBJ2-1 TRBV19 TRBD2 -
CATVLAVEMNTGELFF TGCGCCACCGTACTAGCGGTAGAGATGAACACCGGGGAGCTGTTTTTT TRBJ2-2 TRBV10-1 TRBD2 few
CASSYWQGGLSGTFF TGTGCCAGCAGTTATTGGCAGGGAGGTCTCTCCGGAACGTTCTTC TRBJ2-1 TRBV27 - once
CASSFGQLSTDTQYF TGTGCCAGCAGTTTCGGACAGCTCTCCACAGATACGCAGTATTTT TRBJ2-3 TRBV28 - -
CASSRQGVDQPQHF TGCGCCAGCAGCCGACAGGGAGTGGATCAGCCCCAGCATTTT TRBJ1-5 TRBV4-1 TRBD1 -
CASSLGTGKTEAFF TGCGCCAGCAGCTTAGGGACAGGGAAGACTGAAGCTTTCTTT TRBJ1-1 TRBV5-1 TRBD1 -
CASSLSGFRTEAFF TGTGCCAGCAGCTTATCTGGGTTTCGGACTGAAGCTTTCTTT TRBJ1-1 TRBV7-2 - -
CASSNPQGNFDTQYF TGTGCCAGCAGTAACCCACAGGGGAACTTCGATACGCAGTATTTT TRBJ2-3 TRBV27 TRBD1 -
CASSLTSGRVEQFF TGTGCCAGCAGCCTAACTAGCGGGAGAGTAGAGCAGTTCTTC TRBJ2-1 TRBV7-2 TRBD2 -
CASSIGDQPQHF TGTGCCAGTAGTATAGGGGATCAGCCCCAGCATTTT TRBJ1-5 TRBV19 - few
CAVGGGRGYEKLFF TGTGCCGTCGGGGGCGGAAGGGGCTATGAAAAACTGTTTTTT TRBJ1-4 TRBV6-1 - once
CASTGLAGQDTQYF TGTGCCAGCACCGGTCTAGCGGGACAAGATACGCAGTATTTT TRBJ2-3 TRBV9 TRBD2 -
CASSLRPDRGWDTEAFF TGTGCCAGCTCACTTCGGCCGGACAGGGGATGGGACACTGAAGCTTTCTTT TRBJ1-1 TRBV18 TRBD1 -
CASSLGGTVAEAFF TGTGCCAGCAGTTTAGGGGGGACCGTAGCTGAAGCTTTCTTT TRBJ1-1 TRBV27 - -
CASSWRTQTPQETQYF TGTGCCAGCAGCTGGCGGACGCAAACCCCTCAAGAGACCCAGTACTTC TRBJ2-5 TRBV5-6 - -
CASSPNTRDTQYF TGTGCCAGCAGCCCGAACACCCGGGATACGCAGTATTTT TRBJ2-3 TRBV7-3 - -
CASSSSTLRYTDTQYF TGCGCCAGCAGCTCCTCCACCTTACGATACACAGATACGCAGTATTTT TRBJ2-3 TRBV5-1 - -
CASSYRGLEKLFF TGTGCCAGCAGCTATCGGGGTCTAGAAAAACTGTTTTTT TRBJ1-4 TRBV27 - -
CASSFQILTANTGELFF TGTGCCAGCAGCTTCCAGATATTAACCGCGAACACCGGGGAGCTGTTTTTT TRBJ2-2 TRBV7-2 - -
CASSIGRGQETQYF TGCGCCAGCAGTATAGGGCGGGGACAAGAGACCCAGTACTTC TRBJ2-5 TRBV5-1 - -
CASPWGHEQYF TGTGCCAGCCCATGGGGCCACGAGCAGTACTTC TRBJ2-7 TRBV11-3 - -
CAWTLAGATPYNKQFF TGTGCCTGGACCTTAGCGGGAGCCACCCCTTACAATAAGCAGTTCTTC TRBJ2-1 TRBV30 TRBD2 -
CASSSGGGRLEQYF TGTGCCAGCAGCTCTGGGGGCGGACGGTTAGAGCAGTACTTC TRBJ2-7 TRBV7-2 - -
CASRAGDNEKLFF TGCGCCAGCAGGGCGGGGGATAATGAAAAACTGTTTTTT TRBJ1-4 TRBV5-1 - -
CASSGGPLSYNEQFF TGTGCCAGCAGCGGGGGGCCACTCTCCTACAATGAGCAGTTCTTC TRBJ2-1 TRBV9 - once
CASSPTGTGGAQQYF TGCGCCAGCAGCCCGACCGGGACAGGGGGCGCGCAGCAGTACTTC TRBJ2-7 TRBV5-1 TRBD1 -
CASSEAAAQPQHF TGTGCCAGCAGTGAAGCGGCGGCACAGCCCCAGCATTTT TRBJ1-5 TRBV6-1 - -
CASSLGWGENTEAFF TGCGCCAGCAGCTTGGGATGGGGCGAGAACACTGAAGCTTTCTTT TRBJ1-1 TRBV5-1 - -
CASSYHEGTDTQYF TGTGCCAGCAGTTACCACGAGGGAACAGATACGCAGTATTTT TRBJ2-3 TRBV6-6 - -
CASSQGIPAGGLNEQFF TGCGCCAGCAGCCAAGGGATCCCTGCCGGGGGGCTCAATGAGCAGTTCTTC TRBJ2-1 TRBV4-3 - -
CASSEGLASYEQYF TGTGCCAGCAGTGAAGGACTAGCGTCATACGAGCAGTACTTC TRBJ2-7 TRBV6-5 TRBD2 -
CASSYMASERDTQYF TGTGCCAGCAGTTACATGGCTAGCGAGAGAGACACGCAGTATTTT TRBJ2-3 TRBV6-5 - -
CASSPQEAAPYEQYF TGCGCCAGCAGCCCCCAAGAGGCGGCCCCCTACGAGCAGTACTTC TRBJ2-7 TRBV4-1 - -
CASSRGLAGGPSSYNEQFF TGTGCCAGTTCACGGGGGCTAGCGGGAGGCCCGAGCTCCTACAATGAGCAGTTCTTC TRBJ2-1 TRBV19 TRBD2 -